Listed here are 32 T cell receptor beta chains from one sample, sequenced in a study of blood T cell repertoires in COVID-19. Sequencing was performed with immunoSEQ multiplex PCR; in TCRdb, only in-frame clones are kept and a portion is missing. The data hold approximately 93,000 clones, with approximately 88% observed a single time. The sequencing input was peripheral blood. The receptor source for this set is a man between 60 and 70 years old with acute or convalescent COVID-19.

The chain links TRBV6-4 to TRBJ1-4; maybe TRBD1 (5 bases). Germline V lookup: CDR1 MRHNA, CDR2 SNTAGT. The V end lost 3 bases, the J end lost 8 bases, and 13 bases lay between the germline ends. This CDR3 has 14 residues. CDR3 DNA: TGTGCCAGCAGTGAATCAGGGCGAAACGAAAAACTGTTTTTT. It codes for CASSESGRNEKLFF.

The chain joins TRBV7-2 to TRBJ1-1; a weak D match, TRBD1 (6 bases). V lost 1 base, J lost 5 bases, and 11 bases lay in between. The length of the CDR3 is 14 residues. From germline, CDR1 is SGHTA and CDR2 FQGNSA. The chain's CDR3 is CASSLGQVVTEAFF. In DNA form, the CDR3 reads TGTGCCAGCAGCTTAGGACAGGTGGTGACTGAAGCTTTCTTT.

The chain carries TRBV21-1 and TRBJ2-7; the table's D call of TRBD2 was not tested on the DNA. TRBV21-1 is noted as a pseudogene. The CDR3 is 14 residues long. In DNA form, the CDR3 reads TGTGCCAGCAGCGGTCTAGCGGGGACCTACGAGCAGTACTTC. It translates to CASSGLAGTYEQYF.

The chain couples TRBV5-1 to TRBJ2-7, with D possibly matching TRBD1 (6 bases). V dropped 2 bases and J dropped 3 bases, with 9 bases sitting between them. The CDR3 loop spans 13 amino acids. Germline CDR1 and CDR2: SGHRS and YFSETQ. CDR3 residues: CASSLSGDYEQYF. For the CDR3, the DNA is TGCGCCAGCAGCTTATCAGGGGACTACGAGCAGTACTTC. The full variable domain, with the rest looked up from reference TRBV5-1 and TRBJ2-7, is KAGVTQTPRYLIKTRGQQVTLSCSPISGHRSVSWYQQTPGQGLQFLFEYFSETQRNKGNFPGRFSGRQFSNSRSEMNVSTLELGDSALYLCASSLSGDYEQYFGPGTRLTVT.

The chain is built from TRBV27 and TRBJ2-7; tentative D call: TRBD2 (5 bases). The CDR3 is 15 residues long. CDR1 is MNHEY, CDR2 SMNVEV, per germline (reference sequence). V shed 3 bases and J shed 3 bases, with 15 bases lying between them. Here the CDR3 DNA reads TGTGCCAGCAGTTTGGACTCAAACCTTCGCTACGAGCAGTACTTC. Protein: CASSLDSNLRYEQYF.

The chain carries TRBV2 and TRBJ1-5; TRBD1 matches at 10 bases. With 7 bases clipped from V and 4 bases from J, the junction kept 7 bases outside the gene matches. CDR3 length: 15 amino acids. Germline V gene data show CDR1 as SNHLY and CDR2 as FYNNEI. Here the CDR3 DNA reads TGTGCCAGCAACCTACGGGACAGGGGAAATCAGCCCCAGCATTTT. Translation gives CASNLRDRGNQPQHF.

The V gene is TRBV6-5, the J gene TRBJ2-3; 8 bases align to TRBD2. Germline values: CDR1 MNHEY, CDR2 SVGAGI. The CDR3 has 15 residues. The V and J ends lost 6 bases and 0 bases, in that order; junction bases with no gene match: 5. The CDR3 reads CASSVLADSTDTQYF. The CDR3 nucleotides are TGTGCCAGCAGCGTACTAGCGGATAGCACAGATACGCAGTATTTT.

The gene calls are TRBV7-2 and TRBJ1-2, with 7 bases fitting TRBD1. V lost 6 bases, J lost 0 bases, and 4 bases stayed unmatched. This CDR3 contains 14 residues. Germline V gene lookup returns CDR1 SGHTA and CDR2 FQGNSA. The CDR3 nucleotides are TGTGCCAGCAGATTCACAGGGGCTAACTATGGCTACACCTTC. This translates into CASRFTGANYGYTF.

The table lists this clone with a count of one. The chain employs TRBV24-1 and TRBJ2-1; D is ambiguous. Germline V gene lookup returns CDR1 KGHDR and CDR2 SFDVKD. The ends were cut back, 7 bases at V and 3 bases at J, with 15 bases in the middle. The CDR3 is made up of 15 amino acids. The CDR3, as DNA: TGTGCCACCAGCGACACACAAAAGGACTACAATGAGCAGTTCTTC. Translating gives CATSDTQKDYNEQFF.

The chain combines TRBV24-1 with TRBJ1-4, with 8 bases aligning to TRBD1. The CDR3 contains 15 residues. The V segment lost 5 bases and the J segment 8 bases; nucleotides outside the gene matches: 9. The germline V gene has CDR1 KGHDR and CDR2 SFDVKD. CDR3 residues: CATSAPGQGDEKLFF. DNA of the CDR3: TGTGCCACCAGTGCCCCAGGACAGGGTGACGAAAAACTGTTTTTT.

Only one count was recorded for this clone. The chain couples TRBV5-1 to TRBJ2-7; 9 bases align to TRBD2. The CDR3 is 15 amino acids. With V trimmed by 2 bases and J by 3 bases, 6 bases remained unmatched. Germline V gene lookup returns CDR1 SGHRS and CDR2 YFSETQ. The CDR3 DNA is TGCGCCAGCAGCTTAACTAGCGGGTTAAACTACGAGCAGTACTTC. It translates to CASSLTSGLNYEQYF. Based on the CDR3 plus reference TRBV5-1 and TRBJ2-7, the full variable domain is KAGVTQTPRYLIKTRGQQVTLSCSPISGHRSVSWYQQTPGQGLQFLFEYFSETQRNKGNFPGRFSGRQFSNSRSEMNVSTLELGDSALYLCASSLTSGLNYEQYFGPGTRLTVT.

This sequence joins TRBV6-5 and TRBJ2-7, with 11 bases lining up with TRBD1. Looked up from germline, CDR1 is MNHEY and CDR2 is SVGAGI. The junction had 5 bases not matched to a gene; V was cut back by 2 bases and J by 5 bases. The CDR3 runs 15 residues. The CDR3 nucleotides read TGTGCCAGCAGTTACCCAAGGACAGGGGGCCACGAGCAGTACTTC. It codes for CASSYPRTGGHEQYF.

The J gene is TRBJ2-1, the V gene TRBV6-6; 11 bases fit TRBD2. J lost 9 bases, V lost 9 bases, and 10 bases had no gene match. Germline V gene data show CDR1 as MNHNY and CDR2 as SVGAGI (reference sequence). This CDR3 spans 14 amino acids. The CDR3 sequence: CASTLAGAGGEQFF. The CDR3 DNA follows: TGTGCCAGTACACTAGCGGGAGCCGGGGGTGAGCAGTTCTTC.

In this sample, this clone turned up a few times. In DNA, the CDR3 is TGCGCCAGCAGCCAAGGTGCGACTGGAAACACCATATATTTT. It is translated as CASSQGATGNTIYF. This chain connects TRBV4-1 to TRBJ1-3; D not certain. Trimming removed 1 base at V and 2 bases at J, with 6 bases between. CDR1 and CDR2 (germline): MGHRA, YSYEKL. This CDR3 region has 14 residues.

This clone appeared once. V is TRBV19 and J is TRBJ1-1; D perhaps matches TRBD1 (6 bases). V shed 5 bases and J shed 11 bases, with 18 bases lying between them. The CDR3 consists of 13 residues. Germline CDR1 LNHDA, CDR2 SQIVND (reference sequence). This chain's CDR3 is CASSVTGPSVAFF. CDR3 DNA sequence: TGTGCCAGTAGTGTGACAGGACCCTCGGTGGCTTTCTTT.

This chain joins TRBV19 and TRBJ2-7; TRBD1 agrees at 7 bases. Germline V CDR1 and CDR2: LNHDA, SQIVND (reference sequence). The CDR3 spans 12 residues. The V gene end was trimmed by 8 bases and the J gene end by 4 bases; junction bases not matched to a gene: 5. The CDR3 is CASGTDNYEQYF. CDR3 coding DNA: TGTGCCAGTGGGACAGATAATTACGAGCAGTACTTC.

The chain uses TRBV6-5 and TRBJ2-7; 12 nucleotides match TRBD2. The CDR3 runs to 15 residues. Germline V gene lookup returns CDR1 MNHEY and CDR2 SVGAGI. With 6 bases clipped from V and 6 bases from J, the junction kept 9 bases outside the gene matches. CDR3 in DNA: TGTGCCAGCAGACCCTTACTAGCGGGAGGTTCCGAGCAGTACTTC. Protein sequence: CASRPLLAGGSEQYF.

This chain connects TRBV4-1 to TRBJ1-2; D is ambiguous. With 4 bases removed from V and 2 bases from J, the gap between germline ends came to 11 bases. The CDR3 contains 14 residues. Germline V gene lookup returns CDR1 MGHRA and CDR2 YSYEKL. Here the CDR3 DNA reads TGCGCCAGCAGCCCGCCGGGGTGGAACTATGGCTACACCTTC. It translates to CASSPPGWNYGYTF.

The chain employs TRBV4-1 and TRBJ2-1; 15 bases are shared with TRBD2. V gave up 1 base and J gave up 8 bases; unmatched junction bases: 3. In germline, CDR1 is MGHRA, CDR2 YSYEKL. There are 16 residues in the CDR3. CDR3 coding DNA: TGCGCCAGCAGCCAAGGGACTAGCGGGGGGGCTTATGAGCAGTTCTTC. Translated: CASSQGTSGGAYEQFF.

This rearrangement joins TRBV7-9 to TRBJ1-2; D call uncertain. Germline lookup yields CDR1 SEHNR and CDR2 FQNEAQ (reference sequence). The V end was cut by 1 base, the J end by 7 bases, with 10 bases between. The CDR3 loop spans 13 amino acids. Written as DNA, the CDR3 is TGTGCCAGCAGCTTAGAAGGAGGGAGTGGCTACACCTTC. Protein product: CASSLEGGSGYTF.

The DNA of the CDR3 is TGTGCCTGGAGTCTACAACAGGGAGCCACGTTATCCGCTTTCTTT. Its translation: CAWSLQQGATLSAFF. The V call is TRBV30, the J call TRBJ1-1; a possible D gene is TRBD1 (6 bases). CDR1 GTSNPN and CDR2 SVGIG come from the germline V gene (reference sequence). The CDR3 covers 15 residues. V was pared by 2 bases and J by 11 bases, with 24 bases between.

The genes are TRBV2 and TRBJ1-2; D not resolved. There are 13 residues in the CDR3. V lost 7 bases and J lost 6, with 15 bases in between. Germline V gene data show CDR1 as SNHLY and CDR2 as FYNNEI. CDR3 coding DNA: TGTGCCAGCACGGAGGAGGGTTTGAATGGCTACACCTTC. Translation gives CASTEEGLNGYTF.

The gene calls are TRBV27 and TRBJ1-1, with 8 bases matching TRBD1. Germline assignment: CDR1 MNHEY and CDR2 SMNVEV (reference sequence). V lost 6 bases, J lost 4 bases, and 4 bases stayed unmatched. The CDR3 extends over 13 amino acids. In DNA, the CDR3 is TGTGCCAGCAGATCCGGGACAGGCACTGAAGCTTTCTTT. Residues: CASRSGTGTEAFF.

The V gene is TRBV19, the J gene TRBJ2-2; TRBD2 matches at 16 bases. Germline V lookup: CDR1 LNHDA, CDR2 SQIVND (reference sequence). The CDR3 covers 20 residues. V gave up 4 bases and J gave up 4 bases; unmatched junction bases: 12. The CDR3 coding sequence is TGTGCCAGTAGTACTAATAGGGGACTAGCGGGGGGGCCGAGCACCGGGGAGCTGTTTTTT. It encodes CASSTNRGLAGGPSTGELFF.

The gene calls are TRBV3-1 (or the pseudogene TRBV3-2) and TRBJ2-3; 8 nucleotides line up with TRBD2. CDR3 length equals 18 residues. CDR1 is LGHDT, CDR2 YNNKEL, per germline (reference sequence). Trimming removed 5 bases from V and 11 bases from J; junction bases left unmatched: 24. In DNA form, the CDR3 reads TGTGCCAGCAGCTCGGGACTAGTTAGGGGTGTGGGGGACGTAGAGCAGTATTTT. Amino acids: CASSSGLVRGVGDVEQYF.

This clone was seen more than once but under ten times. CDR3 residues: CATSGTSGGTTYEQYF. CDR3 nucleotides: TGTGCCACCAGTGGGACTAGCGGGGGGACAACCTACGAGCAGTACTTC. V is TRBV24-1 and J is TRBJ2-7; 14 bases fit TRBD2. V was pared by 5 bases and J by 2 bases, with 4 bases of the junction left unmatched. The CDR3 covers 16 residues. Germline CDR1 KGHDR, CDR2 SFDVKD.

The gene calls are TRBV9 and TRBJ2-1, with D maybe TRBD2 (6 bases). In germline, CDR1 is SGDLS, CDR2 YYNGEE. The CDR3 has 15 residues. The V end was cut by 0 bases, the J end by 4 bases, with 11 bases between. The CDR3 is CASSVEASVYNEQFF. The CDR3 DNA reads as TGTGCCAGCAGCGTAGAGGCTAGCGTGTACAATGAGCAGTTCTTC.

This clone was seen just once. The chain couples TRBV9 to TRBJ2-6; D possibly corresponds to TRBD1 (6 bases). In germline, CDR1 is SGDLS, CDR2 YYNGEE. V gave up 3 bases and J gave up 0 bases, with 16 bases separating them. The CDR3 contains 18 residues. CDR3 in amino acids: CASSDLGGRGSGANVLTF. The CDR3 DNA sequence: TGTGCCAGCAGCGACCTTGGGGGCAGGGGCTCTGGGGCCAACGTCCTGACTTTC.

The chain recombines TRBV11-2 with TRBJ1-3; 10 bases are shared with TRBD1. This CDR3 comprises 16 residues. Germline values: CDR1 SGHAT, CDR2 FQNNGV. V was pared by 5 bases and J by 7 bases, with 11 bases of the junction left unmatched. The CDR3 region is CASSPTPGQGRNTIYF. The CDR3, as DNA: TGTGCCAGCAGCCCCACCCCGGGACAGGGGAGGAACACCATATATTTT.

The chain couples TRBV5-1 to TRBJ2-1; TRBD2 matches 11 bases. The V and J ends lost 3 bases and 5 bases, in that order; junction bases with no gene match: 10. The CDR3 contains 17 residues. Germline V gene data show CDR1 as SGHRS and CDR2 as YFSETQ. Here the CDR3 reads CASSSSTSGVPNNEQFF. The CDR3 DNA follows: TGCGCCAGCAGCTCGTCGACTAGCGGGGTGCCTAACAATGAGCAGTTCTTC.

This chain joins TRBV3-1 (or the pseudogene TRBV3-2) and TRBJ2-7; 10 bases align to TRBD1. The V and J ends lost 4 bases and 6 bases, in that order; junction bases with no gene match: 9. CDR1 LGHDT and CDR2 YNNKEL come from the germline V gene (reference sequence). This CDR3 is built from 15 residues. CDR3 sequence: CASSLTDRGQTEQYF. The CDR3, as DNA: TGTGCCAGCAGCCTAACCGACAGGGGGCAAACCGAGCAGTACTTC.

The chain combines TRBV5-6 with TRBJ2-7; no firm D call. Trimming removed 2 bases at V and 1 base at J, with 7 bases between. The CDR3 runs 13 residues. The germline gives CDR1 SGHDT, CDR2 YYEEEE. The CDR3 loop reads CASSLTRSYEQYF. CDR3 DNA sequence: TGTGCCAGCAGCTTAACACGTTCCTACGAGCAGTACTTC.